Shown below are 10 T cell receptor beta chains from a single sample sequenced in a study of blood T cell repertoires in COVID-19. TCRdb keeps only in-frame clones here, not all; method: immunoSEQ multiplex PCR. The table has fewer than 200,000 clones, about four fifths seen once. Sequenced material: peripheral blood. The receptors were gathered from a middle-aged man who had recovered from COVID-19.

V and J are TRBV24-1 and TRBJ2-1, with no clear D. The CDR3 has 13 residues. The ends were cut back, 3 bases at V and 9 bases at J, with 11 bases in the middle. Germline values: CDR1 KGHDR, CDR2 SFDVKD. The CDR3 loop is CATSDTDTGEQFF. CDR3 in DNA: TGTGCCACCAGTGATACCGATACCGGTGAGCAGTTCTTC.

This sequence joins TRBV30 and TRBJ1-5, with a possible D match to TRBD1 (6 bases). The V gene lost 5 bases and the J gene lost 4 bases, with 9 bases spanning the gap. CDR1 and CDR2 (germline): GTSNPN, SVGIG (reference sequence). The CDR3 consists of 12 residues. The CDR3 loop is CAWATGNQPQHF. In DNA form, the CDR3 reads TGTGCCTGGGCGACAGGTAATCAGCCCCAGCATTTT. Together with reference TRBV30 and TRBJ1-5, the CDR3 gives the full variable domain: SQTIHQWPATLVQPVGSPLSLECTVEGTSNPNLYWYRQAAGRGLQLLFYSVGIGQISSEVPQNLSASRPQDRQFILSSKKLLLSDSGFYLCAWATGNQPQHFGDGTRLSIL.

This clone was counted once. This rearrangement joins TRBV19 to TRBJ2-7; D gene ambiguous. From germline, CDR1 is LNHDA and CDR2 SQIVND (reference sequence). V lost 5 bases, J lost 0 bases, and 11 bases lay in between. The CDR3 has 14 residues. The CDR3 DNA follows: TGTGCCAGTAGTCTCCCGGGTAGCTCCTACGAGCAGTACTTC. Protein: CASSLPGSSYEQYF.

This CDR3 is CASSNPLEGSYGYTF. The CDR3 DNA reads TGTGCCAGCAGTAATCCCCTCGAGGGTTCCTATGGCTACACCTTC. The chain uses TRBV6-5 and TRBJ1-2; D unclear. This CDR3 comprises 15 residues. Germline lookup yields CDR1 MNHEY and CDR2 SVGAGI. V gave up 5 bases and J gave up 4 bases, with 17 bases separating them.

This clone was observed a handful of times. J is TRBJ2-7 and V is TRBV7-9, with a tentative D call TRBD2 (7 bases). V gave up 5 bases and J gave up 0 bases, with 8 bases separating them. This CDR3 has 13 residues. The germline V gene encodes CDR1 SEHNR and CDR2 FQNEAQ (reference sequence). The CDR3 protein is CASSRGASYEQYF. The CDR3 region has the DNA TGTGCCAGCAGCCGGGGGGCCTCCTACGAGCAGTACTTC.

V usage is TRBV6-5 and J usage is TRBJ2-5; D might be TRBD2 (5 bases). Germline V gives CDR1 MNHEY, CDR2 SVGAGI. Trimming took 6 bases from V and 5 from J, leaving 10 bases between them. The CDR3 has 12 amino acids. For the CDR3, the DNA is TGTGCCAGCAGGCCGACTATGGAGACCCAGTACTTC. Translating gives CASRPTMETQYF.

The chain joins TRBV11-1 to TRBJ1-6, with a weak D call TRBD1 (5 bases). Trimming removed 2 bases at V and 3 bases at J, with 5 bases between. CDR1 and CDR2 from the germline V gene are SGHAT and FQDESV (reference sequence). The CDR3 sequence is 14 residues long. The CDR3 region has the DNA TGTGCCAGCAGCTTAAGGGGCTATAATTCACCCCTCCACTTT. Translated: CASSLRGYNSPLHF.

The chain joins TRBV11-3 to TRBJ2-7; 8 bases fit TRBD2. This CDR3 comprises 16 residues. The germline V gene encodes CDR1 SGHNT and CDR2 YENEEA. Trimming removed 2 bases from V and 2 bases from J; junction bases left unmatched: 8. The CDR3 DNA reads TGTGCCAGCAGCTTAAAACAGCGGGGGAAAGCCTACGAGCAGTACTTC. It specifies CASSLKQRGKAYEQYF.

This clone was observed a few times. This rearrangement joins TRBV19 to TRBJ2-2; the D gene is possibly TRBD2 (6 bases). Germline CDR1 and CDR2: LNHDA and SQIVND (reference sequence). The V gene lost 7 bases and the J gene lost 2 bases, with 17 bases spanning the gap. The CDR3 has 16 amino acids. CDR3 DNA: TGTGCCAGTACTCAAGACGGCGGGGTTAACACCGGGGAGCTGTTTTTT. It translates to CASTQDGGVNTGELFF.

The CDR3 region is CASSQQANTEAFF. The CDR3 DNA sequence: TGTGCCAGCAGCCAACAGGCTAACACTGAAGCTTTCTTT. V usage is TRBV7-2 and J usage is TRBJ1-1, with D maybe TRBD1 (5 bases). The CDR3 is 13 residues long. The germline V and J ends were trimmed by 5 bases and 2 bases, with 9 bases remaining between them. Germline V gives CDR1 SGHTA, CDR2 FQGNSA. Using reference TRBV7-2 and TRBJ1-1 for the parts outside the CDR3, the full variable domain is GAGVSQSPSNKVTEKGKDVELRCDPISGHTALYWYRQSLGQGLEFLIYFQGNSAPDKSGLPSDRFSAERTGGSVSTLTIQRTQQEDSAVYLCASSQQANTEAFFGQGTRLTVV.